Shown below are 6 T cell receptor beta chains from a single sample sequenced in a study of blood T cell repertoires in COVID-19. Method: immunoSEQ multiplex PCR; TCRdb's copy keeps in-frame clones and lacks some. The sample carries about 54,000 clones, roughly 76% recorded once. The source material was peripheral blood. The receptors stem from an older woman with acute or convalescent COVID-19.

The rearrangement joins TRBV4-1 to TRBJ1-6; D not certain. This CDR3 spans 15 amino acids. Between the trimmed V and J ends, which lost 6 bases and 5 bases, there was a span of 14 bases. The germline V gene has CDR1 MGHRA and CDR2 YSYEKL. The CDR3 DNA reads as TGCGCCAGCAGGGGCAGCCAAACGAATAATTCACCCCTCCACTTT. Protein: CASRGSQTNNSPLHF.

The chain couples TRBV2 to TRBJ1-1; D may be TRBD1 (6 bases). The CDR3 runs 14 residues. CDR1 SNHLY and CDR2 FYNNEI come from the germline V gene. Trimming stripped 7 bases from V and 0 bases from J, with 12 bases between. The CDR3 nucleotides are TGTGCCAGCACCCGTGGGACAATGAACACTGAAGCTTTCTTT. This translates into CASTRGTMNTEAFF.

The genes are TRBV2 and TRBJ2-1; 12 nucleotides agree with TRBD2. This CDR3 comprises 15 residues. CDR1 and CDR2 (germline): SNHLY, FYNNEI. The V gene end was trimmed by 6 bases and the J gene end by 9 bases; junction bases not matched to a gene: 9. The CDR3 is CASRTEGLAGGEQFF. CDR3 DNA sequence: TGTGCCAGCAGGACTGAGGGACTAGCGGGCGGTGAGCAGTTCTTC.

This clone was recorded once. CDR3 in DNA: TGTGCCAGTGGCGGGAGGAGGGCCAATGAGCAGTTCTTC. The encoded protein is CASGGRRANEQFF. The chain employs TRBV19 and TRBJ2-1; 8 nucleotides match TRBD2. The CDR3 runs 13 residues. Unmatched junction bases numbered 6, after V lost 8 bases and J lost 6 bases. CDR1 and CDR2 from the germline V gene are LNHDA and SQIVND (reference sequence).

The V gene is TRBV9, the J gene TRBJ2-7; 13 bases agree with TRBD2. V was clipped by 0 bases and J by 4 bases; unmatched bases: 10. CDR1 is SGDLS and CDR2 is YYNGEE in the germline V gene. The CDR3 loop spans 18 amino acids. CDR3 in DNA: TGTGCCAGCAGCGTAGAAGGGACTAGCGGGGCCAGGGGGTACGAGCAGTACTTC. It yields the protein CASSVEGTSGARGYEQYF.

This clone was recorded only once. This chain connects TRBV2 to TRBJ2-7; 7 nucleotides align to TRBD1. Losses at the gene ends were 11 bases for V and 3 bases for J; bases not matched to a gene: 16. Germline values: CDR1 SNHLY, CDR2 FYNNEI. This CDR3 has 15 amino acids. This chain's CDR3 is CASAELQQGSYEQYF. CDR3 sequence (DNA): TGTGCCTCAGCAGAGCTTCAACAGGGGAGCTACGAGCAGTACTTC.